This note documents a single TCR beta chain sequence. Authors' data handling: Scientists estimated how many nucleated cells there were by amplifying reference gene primers. The assay was immunoSEQ multiplex PCR, and TCRdb's table has in-frame clones only and misses some. That table furnishes V, J and clone size, whereas the DNA furnished D and trimming. Counted here are 100,000 to 150,000 clones, around nine tenths occurring once; the ten biggest clones make up 1.2%. The data are from a study of blood T cell repertoires in COVID-19. Whole-study context: Samples taken during acute and convalescent COVID-19 were collected in the United States, Italy and Spain. Nucleic acid was either cDNA or gDNA, and it came from T cells, B-cell-depleted T cells, or PBMCs.

This CDR3 has 16 amino acids. CDR1 SQVTM and CDR2 ANQGSEA come from the germline V gene. Losses at the gene ends were 6 bases for V and 5 bases for J; bases not matched to a gene: 11. The receptor was derived from a woman older than 75 with acute or convalescent COVID-19. The sequencing input was peripheral blood. The rearrangement joins TRBV29-1 to TRBJ2-2, with 11 bases that match TRBD1. The CDR3 bases are TGCAGCGTAGACTCCGGGACAGGGGGTTTTACCGGGGAGCTGTTTTTT. Protein: CSVDSGTGGFTGELFF.